This T cell receptor (beta chain) was captured in a study of blood T cell repertoires in COVID-19. Across the study: Sites across the United States, Italy and Spain contributed samples from acute and convalescent COVID-19. PBMCs, B-cell-depleted T cells, or T cells were the source of the cDNA or gDNA that made up the material.

Per the study methods: Amplifying reference gene primers gave estimates of nucleated cell counts. TCRdb keeps only in-frame clones here, not all; method: immunoSEQ multiplex PCR. That table supplies the V and J calls and clone size; D and trimming were determined from the DNA. The table includes around 260,000 clones, 86% detected once. This CDR3 has 14 amino acids. CDR1 is SGHDT, CDR2 YYEEEE, per germline. Unmatched junction bases numbered 4, after V lost 1 base and J lost 8 bases. This clone has only one observation. V gene TRBV5-6 combines with J gene TRBJ2-1, with 9 positions matching TRBD2. The source is a young man with active or convalescent COVID-19. Sequenced: peripheral blood. In nucleotides, the CDR3 is TGTGCCAGCAGCTTGCTAATAGCGGGGGATGAGCAGTTCTTC. Residues: CASSLLIAGDEQFF.